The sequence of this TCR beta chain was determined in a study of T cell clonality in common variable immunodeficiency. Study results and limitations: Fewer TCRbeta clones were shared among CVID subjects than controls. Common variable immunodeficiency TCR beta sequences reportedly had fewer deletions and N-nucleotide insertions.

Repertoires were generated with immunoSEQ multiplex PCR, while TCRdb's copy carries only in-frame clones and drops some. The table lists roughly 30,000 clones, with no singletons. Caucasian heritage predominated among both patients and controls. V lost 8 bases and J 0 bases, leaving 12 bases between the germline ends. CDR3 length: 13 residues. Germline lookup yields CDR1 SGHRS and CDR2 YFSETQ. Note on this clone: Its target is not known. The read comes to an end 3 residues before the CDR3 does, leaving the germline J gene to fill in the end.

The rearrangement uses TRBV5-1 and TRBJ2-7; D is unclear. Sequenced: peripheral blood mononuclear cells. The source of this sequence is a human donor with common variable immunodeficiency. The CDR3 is CARQSGDSYEQYF. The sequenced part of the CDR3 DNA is TGCGCCAGACAGTCCGGTGACTCCTACGAG.